This TCR beta chain stems from a study of blood T cells in healthy people across ages. The authors ran a second PCR of about 6 to 12 cycles using a sample-barcoded 5' primer and a J-beta primer mix. Every sample produced at least 2.5 million CDR3-containing paired-end reads. MiXCR, applied by TCRdb to the 5' RACE reads, yields one record per CDR3 protein. Among about 590,000 distinct CDR3 sequences listed, 25% to 30% were seen once. A word on this clonotype: One end of the junction fails to match germline, which may point to a read error.

Germline CDR1 is MNHNS and CDR2 is SASEGT. The CDR3 contains 12 residues. The specimen was blood. The V call is TRBV6-1, the J call TRBJ2-5; perhaps D is TRBD1 or TRBD2 (7 bases each). The receptor's source is a woman aged 80 or over in good health. The CDR3 loop reads CTSSRGGNERYF. The CDR3 coding sequence is TGTACCAGCTCCAGGGGGGGCAATGAGCGGTACTTC.